What follows are 24 T cell receptor beta chains derived from one specimen sequenced in a study of spatial heterogeneity in lung cancer. TCRdb re-derived calls from the 5' RACE reads in MiXCR, one entry per CDR3 protein. This table holds tens of thousands of distinct CDR3 sequences, around 4.8% found once. Time point described: sample taken at primary tumor resection. These TCRs' antigens remain unknown. Overall study findings and caveats: How many expanded intratumoral alpha and beta TCRs were present tracked the tumor mutation count, which was a count of nonsynonymous mutations.

This specimen was lung tumor tissue, taken at surgery. Source of these receptors: a male donor with early-stage non-small cell lung cancer.

This clonotype appeared many times. The V gene is TRBV19, the J gene TRBJ2-4; the D gene is possibly TRBD1 (5 bases). Germline V CDR1 and CDR2: LNHDA, SQIVND (reference sequence). Trimming shortened V by 5 bases and J by 6 bases, and 14 bases separated the two germline ends. The CDR3 has 14 amino acids. The CDR3 loop is CASSSRGIGNIQYF. The CDR3 DNA follows: TGTGCCAGTAGTTCAAGGGGCATAGGAAACATTCAGTACTTC.

This clonotype occurred many times. V and J are TRBV20-1 and TRBJ2-7, with D perhaps TRBD2 (12 bases). Germline loops: CDR1 DFQATT, CDR2 SNEGSKA (reference sequence). The CDR3 consists of 18 residues. V lost 3 bases to trimming and J lost 0 bases, with 24 bases between them. This CDR3 is CSARGTGGLAGPSYEQYF. In DNA form, the CDR3 reads TGCAGTGCTAGGGGGACAGGGGGACTAGCGGGCCCCTCCTACGAGCAGTACTTC.

This clonotype appeared many times. The chain recombines TRBV5-1 with TRBJ2-1; 7 positions match TRBD2. Trimming cost V 4 bases and J 4 bases; bases outside gene matches: 14. The CDR3 runs 17 residues. In germline, CDR1 is SGHRS, CDR2 YFSETQ. The CDR3 sequence is CASSAGLVTRGYNEQFF. The CDR3 bases are TGCGCCAGCAGCGCCGGACTAGTTACCAGAGGGTACAATGAGCAGTTCTTC.

This clonotype was seen many times. The chain couples TRBV28 to TRBJ2-2; a possible D gene is TRBD2 (7 bases). The V gene's germline CDR1 is MDHEN and CDR2 SYDVKM. CDR3 length equals 14 residues. V was pared by 11 bases and J by 1 base, with 14 bases between. CDR3 nucleotide sequence: TGTGCCGGGAGGGACACCTTGAACACCGGGGAGCTGTTTTTT. It specifies CAGRDTLNTGELFF.

The CDR3 here is CASSYRGGTTEAFF. In DNA form, the CDR3 reads TGTGCCAGCAGTTATAGAGGGGGGACCACTGAAGCTTTCTTT. The J gene is TRBJ1-1, the V gene TRBV6-5; tentatively, D is TRBD1 (6 bases). The CDR3 contains 14 residues. CDR1 and CDR2 from the germline V gene are MNHEY and SVGAGI. V was shortened by 3 bases and J by 4 bases, with 12 bases between the two germline ends.

At least ten counts were recorded for this clonotype. CDR3 bases: TGTGCCAGCAGCTTGAGGGGCCCGTCCCCGGCTCCCCAGTATTTT. Protein sequence: CASSLRGPSPAPQYF. The rearrangement joins TRBV5-6 to TRBJ2-3; D is perhaps TRBD1 (5 bases). Germline V gene data show CDR1 as SGHDT and CDR2 as YYEEEE. This CDR3 region has 15 residues. Trimming left V 1 base short and J 12 bases short, with 21 bases between.

Of note for this clonotype: Being one base from a much bigger clone, this may be a read error. This chain joins TRBV7-2 and TRBJ2-7; D gene ambiguous. The CDR3 loop spans 12 amino acids. Trimming took 5 bases from V and 6 from J, leaving 11 bases between them. CDR1 is SGHTA, CDR2 FQGNSA, per germline. CDR3 sequence: CASSVSSVEQYF. The CDR3 coding sequence is TGTGCCAGCAGCGTATCCTCGGTCGAGCAGTACTTC.

This clonotype was seen many times. The chain is built from TRBV29-1 and TRBJ2-7; 10 bases agree with TRBD1. The CDR3 has 13 amino acids. Germline CDR1 is SQVTM and CDR2 is ANQGSEA. J gave up 5 bases and V 1 base, and 2 bases lay outside the gene matches. CDR3 in amino acids: CSVEGTGGDEQYF. The CDR3 coding sequence is TGCAGCGTTGAAGGGACAGGGGGGGACGAGCAGTACTTC.

This clonotype showed up many times. CDR3 sequence reads: CSVVIPPAEAFF. CDR3 bases: TGCAGCGTTGTAATCCCGCCGGCTGAAGCTTTCTTT. V usage is TRBV29-1 and J usage is TRBJ1-1, with unresolved D. In germline, CDR1 is SQVTM, CDR2 ANQGSEA. This CDR3 spans 12 amino acids. V was clipped by 4 bases and J by 6 bases, with 12 bases between them.

This clonotype was counted ten times or more. The V and J genes are TRBV20-1 and TRBJ1-2, with D hard to call. Germline-derived CDR1 and CDR2 are DFQATT and SNEGSKA (reference sequence). The CDR3 consists of 15 residues. V lost 4 bases and J lost 4, with 19 bases in between. CDR3 bases: TGCAGTGCTATACCTCCCAAAGTCGCAGGCTATGGCTACACCTTC. Protein sequence: CSAIPPKVAGYGYTF.

This clonotype was detected many times. This rearrangement joins TRBV27 to TRBJ2-7; 8 bases align to TRBD1. CDR3 length equals 18 residues. J was trimmed by 3 bases and V by 0 bases; bases with no gene match: 13. Per germline, CDR1 MNHEY and CDR2 SMNVEV (reference sequence). CDR3 loop: CASSLSSMRTGWYYEQYF. The CDR3 coding sequence is TGTGCCAGCAGTTTATCCAGCATGCGGACAGGGTGGTACTACGAGCAGTACTTC.

Many counts were recorded for this clonotype. The germline gene is not matched at one end of the junction; a read error may be the cause. This chain uses TRBV27 with TRBJ1-3; 9 bases are a match to TRBD1. The CDR3 spans 16 residues. CDR1 is MNHEY and CDR2 is SMNVEV in the germline V gene (reference sequence). Written as DNA, the CDR3 is TGTGCCAGCAGTCTATCCGGGACAGGGAAGGGAAACACCATATATTTT. It specifies CASSLSGTGKGNTIYF.

This clonotype was counted at least ten times. This chain connects TRBV13 to TRBJ1-1, with a possible D match to TRBD1 (6 bases). Per germline, CDR1 PRHDT and CDR2 FYEKMQ (reference sequence). Trimming removed 8 bases at V and 5 bases at J, with 12 bases between. The CDR3 contains 12 residues. CDR3 nucleotide sequence: TGTGCCAGCGAGGGGGACGGGACTGAAGCTTTCTTT. Its protein product is CASEGDGTEAFF. Filled out from reference TRBV13 and TRBJ1-1, the complete variable domain reads AAGVIQSPRHLIKEKRETATLKCYPIPRHDTVYWYQQGPGQDPQFLISFYEKMQSDKGSIPDRFSAQQFSDYHSELNMSSLELGDSALYFCASEGDGTEAFFGQGTRLTVV.

This clonotype was observed at least ten times. This sequence joins TRBV20-1 and TRBJ1-4; 9 bases match TRBD1. The V gene end was trimmed by 5 bases and the J gene end by 7 bases; junction bases not matched to a gene: 8. The CDR3 is 14 residues long. Germline CDR1 and CDR2: DFQATT and SNEGSKA (reference sequence). CDR3 loop: CSAEQGAGSEKLFF. In DNA form, the CDR3 reads TGCAGTGCTGAACAGGGGGCGGGGAGTGAAAAACTGTTTTTT.

The chain couples TRBV20-1 to TRBJ2-3, with TRBD1 identical over 7 bases. Trimming took 1 base from V and 2 from J; bases not matched to a gene: 12. The CDR3 loop spans 17 amino acids. In germline, CDR1 is DFQATT, CDR2 SNEGSKA (reference sequence). CDR3 region: CSARARIGDSHTDTQYF. The CDR3 nucleotides are TGCAGTGCTAGAGCTAGAATCGGGGACAGCCACACAGATACGCAGTATTTT.

In this sample, this clonotype turned up many times. This chain uses TRBV27 with TRBJ1-2; the match to TRBD1 covers 12 bases. Germline CDR1 MNHEY, CDR2 SMNVEV (reference sequence). The CDR3 extends over 15 amino acids. Trimming took 3 bases from V and 8 from J; bases not matched to a gene: 7. CDR3 residues: CASSFSGTGGQGYTF. In nucleotides, the CDR3 is TGTGCCAGCAGTTTCTCCGGGACAGGGGGCCAGGGCTACACCTTC.

On this clonotype: A read error may explain this, as a much larger clone is one base away. The J gene is TRBJ2-2, the V gene TRBV6-2 or TRBV6-3, with D hard to call. Trimming pared 2 bases from V and 5 bases from J, leaving 9 bases between. CDR1 is MNHEY and CDR2 is SVGEGT in the germline V gene. The CDR3 runs 14 residues. The CDR3 protein is CASSYQRVTGELFF. For the CDR3, the DNA is TGTGCCAGCAGTTACCAACGTGTGACCGGGGAGCTGTTTTTT.

This clonotype was picked up many times. The V gene is TRBV10-3, the J gene TRBJ2-3; no clear D gene. The V gene lost 0 bases and the J gene lost 2 bases, with 12 bases spanning the gap. Germline assignment: CDR1 ENHRY and CDR2 SYGVKD. The CDR3 spans 16 residues. The CDR3 loop reads CAISESPGHYTDTQYF. The CDR3 bases are TGTGCCATCAGTGAGTCGCCTGGCCATTACACAGATACGCAGTATTTT.

Ten or more counts support this clonotype. The rearrangement links TRBV28 to TRBJ2-3, with D tentatively TRBD2 (7 bases). The CDR3 runs to 14 residues. Germline V gives CDR1 MDHEN, CDR2 SYDVKM. V lost 5 bases and J 7 bases, leaving 16 bases between the germline ends. This chain's CDR3 is CASSKTGGTHTQYF. The CDR3 DNA reads as TGTGCCAGCAGTAAAACGGGGGGCACGCATACGCAGTATTTT.

There are a few counts of this clonotype. This chain connects TRBV5-1 to TRBJ2-2; D is unresolved. Germline CDR1 is SGHRS and CDR2 is YFSETQ. The germline V and J ends were trimmed by 0 bases and 4 bases, with 13 bases remaining between them. CDR3 length equals 16 residues. The CDR3 DNA reads as TGCGCCAGCAGCTTGGAAGTCGCTGAGTCCACCGGGGAGCTGTTTTTT. It encodes CASSLEVAESTGELFF. Full variable domain (missing parts from reference TRBV5-1 and TRBJ2-2): KAGVTQTPRYLIKTRGQQVTLSCSPISGHRSVSWYQQTPGQGLQFLFEYFSETQRNKGNFPGRFSGRQFSNSRSEMNVSTLELGDSALYLCASSLEVAESTGELFFGEGSRLTVL.

This chain joins TRBV24-1 and TRBJ2-3; the D is unclear. The CDR3 length is 13 residues. CDR1 is KGHDR and CDR2 is SFDVKD in the germline V gene. Trimming took off 3 bases at V and 4 bases at J, with 7 bases between the two ends. CDR3: CATSDMPPDTQYF. The DNA of the CDR3 is TGTGCCACCAGTGATATGCCCCCAGATACGCAGTATTTT.

This chain links TRBV7-7 with TRBJ2-2, with TRBD2 as a possible D gene (7 bases). V gave up 5 bases and J gave up 4 bases, with 14 bases separating them. This CDR3 has 15 amino acids. In germline, CDR1 is SSHAT, CDR2 FNYEAQ (reference sequence). CDR3 nucleotide sequence: TGTGCCAGCAGCCCTGGGGGGGCTGGCACCGGGGAGCTGTTTTTT. It specifies CASSPGGAGTGELFF.

The chain couples TRBV24-1 to TRBJ2-7, with 8 bases that match TRBD2. Germline assignment: CDR1 KGHDR and CDR2 SFDVKD. V shed 5 bases, J shed 4 bases, and the junction held 12 bases outside the gene matches. This CDR3 spans 16 amino acids. CDR3 protein: CATSARSGNPPYEQYF. CDR3 in DNA: TGTGCCACCAGTGCACGTAGCGGGAACCCTCCTTACGAGCAGTACTTC.

In this sample, this clonotype turned up many times. V usage is TRBV7-2 and J usage is TRBJ2-7; D may be TRBD2 (5 bases). This CDR3 has 14 amino acids. V was clipped by 1 base and J by 0 bases, with 7 bases between them. Germline CDR1 and CDR2: SGHTA and FQGNSA. The CDR3 DNA reads TGTGCCAGCAGCTTAGGGGCGGGCTCCTACGAGCAGTACTTC. It yields the protein CASSLGAGSYEQYF.